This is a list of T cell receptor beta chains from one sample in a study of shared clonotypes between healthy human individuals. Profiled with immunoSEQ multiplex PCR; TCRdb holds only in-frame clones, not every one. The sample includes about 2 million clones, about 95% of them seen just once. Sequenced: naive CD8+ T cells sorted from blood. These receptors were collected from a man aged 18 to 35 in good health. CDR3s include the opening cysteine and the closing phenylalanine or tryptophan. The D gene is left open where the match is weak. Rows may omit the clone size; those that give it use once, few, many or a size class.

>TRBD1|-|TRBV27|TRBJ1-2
CASSLSPGQGLTNYGYTF
TGTGCCAGCAGTTTATCTCCGGGACAGGGACTAACTAACTATGGCTACACCTTC
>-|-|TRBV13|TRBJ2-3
CASSLEGTDTQYF
TGTGCCAGCAGCTTAGAGGGCACAGATACGCAGTATTTT
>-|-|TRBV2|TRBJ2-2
CASSEGHAGPGELFF
TGTGCCAGCAGTGAGGGCCACGCAGGGCCCGGGGAGCTGTTTTTT
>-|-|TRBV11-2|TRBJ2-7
CASSLGTMIEQYF
TGTGCCAGCAGCTTAGGGACAATGATAGAGCAGTACTTC
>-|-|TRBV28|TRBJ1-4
CASSLDSQNEKLFF
TGTGCCAGCAGTTTAGACAGCCAAAATGAAAAACTGTTTTTT
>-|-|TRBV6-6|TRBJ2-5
CASSYYSAQETQYF
TGTGCCAGCAGTTACTACAGTGCTCAAGAGACCCAGTACTTC
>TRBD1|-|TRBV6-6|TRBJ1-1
CASSSPSDRGGTEAFF
TGTGCCAGCAGTTCCCCCTCGGACAGGGGGGGCACTGAAGCTTTCTTT
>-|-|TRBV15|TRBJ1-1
CATSRGSWYMNTEAFF
TGTGCCACCAGCAGAGGGTCCTGGTACATGAACACTGAAGCTTTCTTT
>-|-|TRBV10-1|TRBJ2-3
CASSESRALALDTQYF
TGCGCCAGCAGTGAGTCCAGGGCACTGGCCCTCGATACGCAGTATTTT
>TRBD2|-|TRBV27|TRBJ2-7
CASRGGSPHEQYF
TGTGCCAGCAGGGGCGGGAGTCCCCACGAGCAGTACTTC
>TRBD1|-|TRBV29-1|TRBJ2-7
CSVEDPIGGDRGREQYF
TGCAGCGTTGAAGATCCTATTGGTGGCGACAGGGGGCGCGAGCAGTACTTC
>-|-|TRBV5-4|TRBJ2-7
CASSLRGSYEQYF
TGTGCCAGCAGCTTGCGGGGGTCCTACGAGCAGTACTTC
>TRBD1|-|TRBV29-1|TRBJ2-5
CSVETGEMGETQYF
TGCAGCGTGGAGACAGGGGAGATGGGGGAGACCCAGTACTTC
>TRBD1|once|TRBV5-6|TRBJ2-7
CASSWDRGLEQYF
TGTGCCAGCAGCTGGGACAGGGGGCTCGAGCAGTACTTC
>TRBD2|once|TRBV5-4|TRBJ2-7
CASSTQRGATYEQYF
TGTGCCAGCAGCACACAGCGGGGGGCTACCTACGAGCAGTACTTC
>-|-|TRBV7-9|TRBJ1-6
CASSSGLGGNSPLHF
TGTGCCAGCAGCTCGGGACTCGGGGGTAATTCACCCCTCCACTTT
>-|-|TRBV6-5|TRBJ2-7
CASSYGGRGAYEQYF
TGTGCCAGCAGTTATGGAGGAAGGGGAGCCTACGAGCAGTACTTC
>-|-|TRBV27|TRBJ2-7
CASSLLQTYEQYF
TGTGCCAGCAGTTTGCTTCAAACCTACGAGCAGTACTTC
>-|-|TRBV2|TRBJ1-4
CASKNEKLFF
TGTGCCAGCAAAAATGAAAAACTGTTTTTT
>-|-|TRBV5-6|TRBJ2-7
CASSLLGEQYF
TGTGCCAGCAGCTTACTCGGCGAGCAGTACTTC
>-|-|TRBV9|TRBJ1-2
CASSVGQEFYGYTF
TGTGCCAGCAGCGTAGGGCAGGAATTCTATGGCTACACCTTC
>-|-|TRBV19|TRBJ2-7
CASSPSHDSYYEQYF
TGTGCCAGTAGTCCCTCCCACGACAGTTACTACGAGCAGTACTTC
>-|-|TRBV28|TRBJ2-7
CASSFPGSSYEQYF
TGTGCCAGCAGTTTCCCCGGAAGCTCCTACGAGCAGTACTTC
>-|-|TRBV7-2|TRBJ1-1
CASSSRLLNTEAFF
TGTGCCAGCAGCTCCAGGCTTCTGAACACTGAAGCTTTCTTT
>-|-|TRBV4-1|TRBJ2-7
CASSPLEGGDYEQYF
TGCGCCAGCAGCCCATTAGAGGGGGGGGACTACGAGCAGTACTTC
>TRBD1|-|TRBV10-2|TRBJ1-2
CASSEGGTGGYYGYTF
TGCGCCAGCAGTGAGGGTGGGACAGGGGGTTACTATGGCTACACCTTC
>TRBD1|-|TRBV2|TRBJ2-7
CASRDRGLYEQYF
TGTGCCAGCAGGGACAGGGGTCTCTACGAGCAGTACTTC
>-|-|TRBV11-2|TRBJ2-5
CASSLSGDQETQYF
TGTGCCAGCAGCTTATCGGGCGACCAAGAGACCCAGTACTTC
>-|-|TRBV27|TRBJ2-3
CASKWGVGTDTQYF
TGTGCCAGCAAATGGGGGGTCGGGACAGATACGCAGTATTTT
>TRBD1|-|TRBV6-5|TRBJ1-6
CASSPQGVNSPLHF
TGTGCCAGCAGTCCACAGGGGGTCAATTCACCCCTCCACTTT
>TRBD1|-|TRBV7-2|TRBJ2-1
CASSLGDRGIYNEQFF
TGTGCCAGCAGCTTAGGGGACAGGGGGATCTACAATGAGCAGTTCTTC
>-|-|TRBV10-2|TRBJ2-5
CASSQGPGETQYF
TGCGCCAGCAGCCAGGGGCCGGGGGAGACCCAGTACTTC